This T cell receptor beta chain is from a study of blood T cell repertoires in COVID-19. Method: immunoSEQ multiplex PCR; TCRdb's copy keeps in-frame clones and lacks some. The data contain about 69,000 clones, around 83% of them seen just once; the ten biggest clones take up 8.5% to 10%. This receptor was identified in an elderly woman with acute or convalescent COVID-19. Sequencing was carried out using peripheral blood.

The CDR3 DNA follows: TGTGCCAGGGGCCCGGGACAGGGGGCAGATGAGCAGTTCTTC. Translation: CARGPGQGADEQFF. The chain joins TRBV2 to TRBJ2-1, with 12 nucleotides matching TRBD1. CDR1 SNHLY and CDR2 FYNNEI come from the germline V gene. This CDR3 region has 14 residues. V lost 9 bases to trimming and J lost 8 bases; unmatched junction nucleotides: 8.